This section outlines one T cell receptor (beta chain) sequence together with its context. Its antigen is undetermined. This specimen belongs to a study of shared clonotypes between healthy human individuals. General study findings and limits: Inspection by rarefaction showed sorted-subset sequencing to be incomplete despite large depth. In four donors, around 5% of naive CD4 clonotypes appeared in common.

Donors comprised healthy HIV-negative adults lacking recent acute infections or vaccinations. Germline V gene sequence: CDR1 LNHDA, CDR2 SQIVND (reference sequence). Trimming removed 8 bases from V and 5 bases from J, with 9 bases in between. The CDR3 is 11 amino acids. Assay used: immunoSEQ multiplex PCR; TCRdb lists only in-frame clones, some missing. The data contain hundreds of thousands of clones, 60% to 75% of them seen just once; the ten biggest clones take up around 1.8%. Sequencing used memory CD4+ T cells sorted from blood. Subset reported: CD45RA-negative fraction. The receptor's source is a woman in her twenties or thirties in good health. The chain couples TRBV19 to TRBJ2-5; D is undetermined. Here the CDR3 DNA reads TGTGCCAGTGGGGATTGGGAGACCCAGTACTTC. Protein sequence: CASGDWETQYF.